Shown below are 17 T cell receptor beta chains from a single sample sequenced in a study of T-cell reconstitution after alpha-beta-depleted transplantation in children. For TCRbeta, the library was prepared with unique molecular identifiers. TCRdb analysed the PCR reads with MiXCR anew, one entry per CDR3 protein. The table lists roughly 160,000 distinct CDR3 sequences, roughly 11% of them singletons. Sample: PBMCs, taken before TCRalphabeta/CD19-depleted stem cell transplant. The origin of the receptors is a boy between 2 and 10 years old with acute myeloid leukemia, due to receive a stem cell transplant.

In its sample, this clonotype was seen many times. The rearrangement links TRBV15 to TRBJ1-2, with 9 bases aligning to TRBD1. After removal of 4 bases from V and 3 bases from J, the junction contained 6 bases not matched to a gene. The CDR3 covers 15 residues. CDR1 and CDR2 (germline): LNHNV, YYDKDF (reference sequence). The CDR3 reads CATSKGTGWDYGYTF. DNA for the CDR3: TGTGCCACCAGCAAAGGGACAGGGTGGGACTATGGCTACACCTTC. The full variable domain, in which reference TRBV15 and TRBJ1-2 provide the parts outside the CDR3, is DAMVIQNPRYQVTQFGKPVTLSCSQTLNHNVMYWYQQKSSQAPKLLFHYYDKDFNNEADTPDNFQSRRPNTSFCFLDIRSPGLGDTAMYLCATSKGTGWDYGYTFGSGTRLTVV.

This clonotype was seen ten or more times. V gene TRBV3-1 combines with J gene TRBJ1-2; D unresolved. CDR1 LGHDT and CDR2 YNNKEL come from the germline V gene (reference sequence). The CDR3 consists of 13 residues. Trimming cost V 2 bases and J 8 bases, with 12 bases left between them. This CDR3 is CASSQRAGLGYTF. Here the CDR3 DNA reads TGTGCCAGCAGCCAACGGGCGGGCCTGGGCTACACCTTC.

This chain uses TRBV6-2 or TRBV6-3 with TRBJ2-6; a possible D gene is TRBD2 (6 bases). From germline, CDR1 is MNHEY and CDR2 SVGEGT. The ends were cut back, 11 bases at V and 2 bases at J, with 10 bases in the middle. The CDR3 has 13 residues. The CDR3 sequence is CALTGAGANVLTF. The CDR3 DNA reads as TGTGCCCTCACGGGGGCTGGGGCCAACGTCCTGACTTTC.

This clonotype appeared many times. The gene calls are TRBV20-1 and TRBJ2-1, with D maybe TRBD2 (6 bases). The CDR3 contains 16 residues. From germline, CDR1 is DFQATT and CDR2 SNEGSKA (reference sequence). V dropped 1 base and J dropped 1 base, with 14 bases sitting between them. The CDR3 coding sequence is TGCAGTGCTAGAGGCCTAGCGTCCACGTCCTACAATGAGCAGTTCTTC. Amino acid sequence: CSARGLASTSYNEQFF.

This clonotype was counted only a few times. The chain has TRBV3-1 and TRBJ2-5, with D maybe TRBD2 (5 bases). CDR3 length: 15 residues. Trimming removed 4 bases from V and 5 bases from J, with 17 bases in between. Germline V CDR1 and CDR2: LGHDT, YNNKEL (reference sequence). The CDR3 sequence: CASSRYSLEGETQYF. The CDR3 DNA sequence: TGTGCCAGCAGCCGATACTCGCTAGAGGGTGAGACCCAGTACTTC.

By frequency in the sample, this clonotype is medium-sized. The V call is TRBV3-1, the J call TRBJ2-1; 8 nucleotides line up with TRBD2. The CDR3 is 16 residues long. Germline trimming cut 2 bases from V and 3 bases from J; bases unmatched to any gene: 6. The germline V gene encodes CDR1 LGHDT and CDR2 YNNKEL (reference sequence). CDR3 DNA sequence: TGTGCCAGCAGCCAATGGGGAGCGGGAGACTACAATGAGCAGTTCTTC. Amino acid sequence: CASSQWGAGDYNEQFF.

In the case of this clonotype: Given a much more abundant clone one base away, this may be a read error. This chain uses TRBV20-1 with TRBJ1-5; D remains unclear. V lost 3 bases, J lost 4 bases, and 10 bases lay in between. The germline gives CDR1 DFQATT, CDR2 SNEGSKA (reference sequence). CDR3 length: 13 amino acids. Here the CDR3 reads CSASRHGNQPQHF. CDR3 DNA: TGCAGTGCTAGTCGACATGGTAATCAGCCCCAGCATTTT.

This rearrangement joins TRBV28 to TRBJ2-7; TRBD1 agrees at 7 bases. This CDR3 is built from 13 residues. Trimming removed 5 bases from V and 0 bases from J; junction bases left unmatched: 1. The germline CDR1 and CDR2 sequences are MDHEN and SYDVKM. Here the CDR3 reads CASSRQGSYEQYV. DNA for the CDR3: TGTGCCAGCAGTCGACAGGGCTCCTACGAGCAGTACGTC.

This clonotype was counted many times. V usage is TRBV9 and J usage is TRBJ2-1; TRBD2 might be the D (5 bases). V shed 4 bases and J shed 3 bases, with 20 bases lying between them. Per germline, CDR1 SGDLS and CDR2 YYNGEE. This CDR3 has 17 residues. CDR3 DNA sequence: TGTGCCAGCAGCCCACCGGAGAGGGTCACCTACTACAATGAGCAGTTCTTC. It specifies CASSPPERVTYYNEQFF.

This clonotype appeared many times. J is TRBJ2-3 and V is TRBV29-1; the D is unclear. The CDR3 loop spans 11 amino acids. Germline V CDR1 and CDR2: SQVTM, ANQGSEA. V was shortened by 5 bases and J by 2 bases, with 5 bases between the two germline ends. The CDR3 region has the DNA TGCAGCGTTTGGGACACAGATACGCAGTATTTT. It encodes CSVWDTDTQYF.

This clonotype was detected ten times or more. The chain links TRBV4-1 to TRBJ2-5, with D possibly being TRBD2 (6 bases). Trimming removed 5 bases from V and 5 bases from J, with 12 bases in between. The CDR3 covers 13 residues. From germline, CDR1 is MGHRA and CDR2 YSYEKL. CDR3 sequence (DNA): TGCGCCAGCAGCGGACTATCAGGCGAGACCCAGTACTTC. Protein sequence: CASSGLSGETQYF.

This clonotype was counted many times. The V gene is TRBV7-6, the J gene TRBJ1-5; D is ambiguous. From germline, CDR1 is SGHVS and CDR2 FNYEAQ. The V gene lost 4 bases and the J gene lost 3 bases, with 10 bases spanning the gap. The CDR3 covers 14 residues. Written as DNA, the CDR3 is TGTGCCAGCAGCTGCCCGGGAAACAATCAGCCCCAGCATTTT. Amino acid sequence: CASSCPGNNQPQHF.

This clonotype was counted ten times or more. The chain recombines TRBV20-1 with TRBJ1-1; D is ambiguous. The CDR3 has 14 amino acids. Germline V gene lookup returns CDR1 DFQATT and CDR2 SNEGSKA (reference sequence). Trimming removed 6 bases from V and 1 base from J, with 15 bases in between. The CDR3 loop reads CSAPPPSTNTEAFF. CDR3 sequence (DNA): TGCAGTGCACCCCCCCCGTCCACGAACACTGAAGCTTTCTTT.

This clonotype showed up many times. The J gene is TRBJ2-3, the V gene TRBV18; D not certain. Germline V gives CDR1 KGHSH, CDR2 LQKENI. The CDR3 consists of 13 residues. Trimming took off 3 bases at V and 2 bases at J, with 6 bases between the two ends. Written as DNA, the CDR3 is TGTGCCAGCTCACCGCGACCCACAGATACGCAGTATTTT. Its translation is CASSPRPTDTQYF. Full variable domain (missing parts from reference TRBV18 and TRBJ2-3): NAGVMQNPRHLVRRRGQEARLRCSPMKGHSHVYWYRQLPEEGLKFMVYLQKENIIDESGMPKERFSAEFPKEGPSILRIQQVVRGDSAAYFCASSPRPTDTQYFGPGTRLTVL.

This clonotype came up many times. V and J are TRBV20-1 and TRBJ1-5, with 7 positions matching TRBD1. Looked up from germline, CDR1 is DFQATT and CDR2 is SNEGSKA (reference sequence). The V and J ends lost 0 bases and 2 bases, in that order; junction bases with no gene match: 13. There are 18 residues in the CDR3. CDR3 sequence: CSARDRGRGNTGNQPQHF. The CDR3 DNA follows: TGCAGTGCTAGAGATCGGGGCAGGGGGAATACGGGCAATCAGCCCCAGCATTTT.

V is TRBV19 and J is TRBJ2-2; TRBD1 might be the D (7 bases). CDR1 LNHDA and CDR2 SQIVND come from the germline V gene (reference sequence). Deletions cut 7 bases from V and 2 bases from J, with 14 bases between. The CDR3 totals 15 residues. CDR3: CASTKTGTNTGELFF. The CDR3 DNA follows: TGTGCCAGTACTAAGACAGGGACTAACACCGGGGAGCTGTTTTTT.

This chain joins TRBV14 and TRBJ2-1; no clear D. The germline V and J ends were trimmed by 0 bases and 12 bases, with 15 bases remaining between them. The CDR3 has 14 amino acids. Germline V CDR1 and CDR2: SGHDN, FVKESK. CDR3 bases: TGTGCCAGCAGCCAAGACCTTTCCCCACTCAGGCAGTTCTTC. This gives the protein CASSQDLSPLRQFF.